These T cell receptor beta chains were read from a single sample in a study of CD8 T cells in Susac syndrome. TCRdb reprocessed the immunoSEQ multiplex PCR reads with MiXCR, giving one entry per CDR3 protein. Of about 120,000 distinct CDR3 sequences in the sample, roughly 94% were seen once. The sample consisted of CD8+ T cells from PBMCs. These receptors were obtained from a human donor with Susac syndrome. Each CDR3 is given with its conserved first and last residue. D genes are given only for firm matches. A clone size is listed for some rows: how often the clone was seen (once, few, many), or a class if it is expanded.

>.|TRBJ2-7|.|TRBV5-6
CASSFGTAGEQYF
TGTGCCAGCAGCTTCGGGACGGCCGGCGAGCAGTACTTC
>.|TRBJ2-3|TRBD2|TRBV5-4
CASSPEVGGADTQYF
TGTGCCAGCAGCCCCGAGGTGGGGGGGGCAGATACGCAGTATTTT
>.|TRBJ1-5|.|TRBV19
CASSPQGFLPQPQHF
TGTGCCAGTAGCCCCCAGGGATTCCTTCCCCAGCCCCAGCATTTT
>once|TRBJ2-2|.|TRBV20-1
CSAKGAGLNTGELFF
TGCAGTGCTAAAGGGGCGGGATTAAACACCGGGGAGCTGTTTTTT
>.|TRBJ2-5|.|TRBV9
CASSVEGTVQETQYF
TGTGCCAGCAGCGTAGAGGGGACGGTACAAGAGACCCAGTACTTC
>.|TRBJ2-3|.|TRBV20-1
CSARGPDLDTQYF
TGCAGTGCTAGAGGCCCCGATCTGGATACGCAGTATTTT
>.|TRBJ1-1|.|TRBV19
CASSSSGDQAFF
TGTGCCAGTAGTTCCTCCGGGGACCAAGCTTTCTTT
>.|TRBJ2-3|.|TRBV7-8
CASSPAPWGTDTQYF
TGTGCCAGCAGCCCAGCGCCATGGGGCACAGATACGCAGTATTTT
>.|TRBJ2-1|.|TRBV4-1
CASSQVDTGYNEQFF
TGCGCCAGCAGCCAAGTCGATACAGGGTACAATGAGCAGTTCTTC
>.|TRBJ1-2|.|TRBV7-9
CASSLYPPRQYGYTF
TGTGCCAGCAGCTTATACCCCCCGAGGCAGTATGGCTACACCTTC
>.|TRBJ2-7|TRBD1|TRBV5-4
CASSPGTGADEQYF
TGTGCCAGCAGCCCCGGGACAGGGGCGGACGAGCAGTACTTC
>.|TRBJ1-1|.|TRBV30
CALSPGTEAFF
TGTGCTCTTTCCCCGGGCACTGAAGCTTTCTTT
>.|TRBJ2-7|TRBD2|TRBV9
CASSPRLAGHEQYF
TGTGCCAGCAGCCCCCGACTAGCGGGTCACGAGCAGTACTTC
>.|TRBJ2-7|TRBD1|TRBV2
CASSEGRDRGLYEQYF
TGTGCCAGCAGTGAAGGCCGGGACAGGGGGCTGTACGAGCAGTACTTC
>.|TRBJ1-6|.|TRBV29-1
CSGGGVRSPLHF
TGCAGCGGCGGGGGGGTCCGGTCACCCCTCCACTTT
>once|TRBJ2-3|TRBD2|TRBV4-1
CASSASGETDTQYF
TGCGCCAGCAGCGCTAGCGGGGAAACAGATACGCAGTATTTT
>.|TRBJ2-5|TRBD2|TRBV5-6
CASSPMTSGGQEETQYF
TGTGCCAGCAGCCCAATGACTAGCGGGGGGCAGGAGGAGACCCAGTACTTC
>.|TRBJ1-2|.|TRBV7-9
CASSPGRADYTF
TGTGCCAGCAGCCCGGGCCGGGCAGACTACACCTTC
>.|TRBJ2-7|TRBD2|TRBV7-9
CASSLVSGGFYEQYF
TGTGCCAGCAGCTTGGTGAGCGGGGGATTCTACGAGCAGTACTTC
>.|TRBJ1-5|TRBD1|TRBV20-1
CRDRGNQPQHF
TGCAGGGACAGGGGCAATCAGCCCCAGCATTTT